This T cell receptor beta chain comes out of a study of blood T cell repertoires in COVID-19. TCRdb keeps only in-frame clones here, not all; method: immunoSEQ multiplex PCR. This sample has about 35,000 clones; roughly four fifths occur once, and the top ten carry about 38%. The CDR3 extends over 13 amino acids. With V trimmed by 8 bases and J by 7 bases, 7 bases remained unmatched. The germline gives CDR1 MNHEY, CDR2 SVGAGI. The clonotype comes from a man older than 75 with active or convalescent COVID-19. The rearrangement joins TRBV6-5 to TRBJ2-2; 7 nucleotides line up with TRBD1. Sequencing was carried out using peripheral blood. The CDR3 region is CASHTGVNGELFF. CDR3 in DNA: TGTGCCAGCCATACAGGGGTTAACGGGGAGCTGTTTTTT.